One and the same sample provided the 11 T cell receptor beta chains below, sequenced in a study of control samples from healthy donors and cancer patients. Only in-frame clones appear in the TCRdb table, and some are missing; sequencing was by immunoSEQ multiplex PCR. Found here are some 73,000 clones, around 94% of them singletons; the top ten hold 6% to 8%. Material for sequencing was blood. These receptors all stem from a middle-aged woman in good health.

This clone was seen just once. V gene TRBV9 combines with J gene TRBJ2-7, with D possibly TRBD2 on 5 matching bases. Between the trimmed V and J ends, which lost 4 bases and 7 bases, there was a span of 9 bases. CDR1 SGDLS and CDR2 YYNGEE come from the germline V gene. The CDR3 loop spans 11 amino acids. The CDR3 sequence: CASSLGGEQYF. CDR3 sequence (DNA): TGTGCCAGCAGCCTCGGCGGGGAGCAGTACTTC.

The rearrangement links TRBV11-3 to TRBJ2-7; the match to TRBD1 covers 7 bases. The CDR3 has 15 amino acids. The V gene's germline CDR1 is SGHNT and CDR2 YENEEA. Trimming took 1 base from V and 3 from J; bases not matched to a gene: 6. CDR3 loop: CASSLAGTENYEQYF. For the CDR3, the DNA is TGTGCCAGCAGCTTAGCCGGGACAGAGAACTACGAGCAGTACTTC.

The chain employs TRBV6-5 and TRBJ1-3; D gene ambiguous. CDR3 length: 15 amino acids. Trimming shortened V by 6 bases and J by 0 bases, and 12 bases separated the two germline ends. CDR1 MNHEY and CDR2 SVGAGI come from the germline V gene. The CDR3 bases are TGTGCCAGCAGCCAAGCGGGCTACTCTGGAAACACCATATATTTT. Residues: CASSQAGYSGNTIYF.

This chain uses TRBV7-3 with TRBJ2-1; the match to TRBD1 covers 7 bases. V shed 2 bases, J shed 5 bases, and the junction held 9 bases outside the gene matches. The CDR3 totals 16 residues. CDR1 SGHTA and CDR2 FQGTGA come from the germline V gene. CDR3 DNA: TGTGCCAGCAGCTTATACGGGACAGATATTAACAATGAGCAGTTCTTC. Translating gives CASSLYGTDINNEQFF.

This chain links TRBV19 with TRBJ2-2; 12 bases are a match to TRBD2. Losses at the gene ends were 5 bases for V and 0 bases for J; bases not matched to a gene: 1. CDR3 length: 16 amino acids. CDR1 LNHDA and CDR2 SQIVND come from the germline V gene (reference sequence). The CDR3 loop reads CASSLAGGPNTGELFF. The DNA of the CDR3 is TGTGCCAGTAGTCTAGCGGGAGGGCCGAACACCGGGGAGCTGTTTTTT.

This clone was observed once. V gene TRBV3-1 (or the pseudogene TRBV3-2) combines with J gene TRBJ1-6; D gene uncertain. Germline values: CDR1 LGHDT, CDR2 YNNKEL (reference sequence). CDR3 length: 18 residues. Trimming took off 1 base at V and 2 bases at J, with 15 bases between the two ends. The CDR3 sequence is CASSQVMMVSTYNSPLHF. In nucleotides, the CDR3 is TGTGCCAGCAGCCAAGTAATGATGGTTTCTACCTATAATTCACCCCTCCACTTT.

The chain joins TRBV7-9 to TRBJ1-3; D is uncertain. This CDR3 region has 11 residues. V was clipped by 1 base and J by 5 bases, with 0 bases between them. In germline, CDR1 is SEHNR, CDR2 FQNEAQ (reference sequence). CDR3 amino acids: CASSLGNTIYF. CDR3 nucleotide sequence: TGTGCCAGCAGCTTAGGAAACACCATATATTTT.

This clone occurred once. CDR3: CASSMGTGSYEQYF. The DNA of the CDR3 is TGTGCCAGTAGTATGGGGACAGGGAGCTACGAGCAGTACTTC. This sequence joins TRBV19 and TRBJ2-7, with 9 bases fitting TRBD1. The CDR3 has 14 amino acids. V gave up 3 bases and J gave up 3 bases; unmatched junction bases: 3. Germline CDR1 LNHDA, CDR2 SQIVND (reference sequence).

CDR3 protein: CASSMYGGTEAFF. As DNA, the CDR3 is TGTGCCAGTAGTATGTACGGGGGGACTGAAGCTTTCTTT. V is TRBV19 and J is TRBJ1-1, with a tentative D call TRBD1 (5 bases). Germline V CDR1 and CDR2: LNHDA, SQIVND (reference sequence). The CDR3 has 13 residues. The ends were cut back, 3 bases at V and 5 bases at J, with 10 bases in the middle.

Only a few counts were recorded for this clone. The chain recombines TRBV5-1 with TRBJ1-2; 7 nucleotides line up with TRBD1. From germline, CDR1 is SGHRS and CDR2 YFSETQ. The CDR3 runs to 12 residues. J was trimmed by 8 bases and V by 5 bases; bases with no gene match: 6. CDR3 DNA sequence: TGCGCCAGCAGTTTCGACAGGGACGGCTACACCTTC. It translates to CASSFDRDGYTF.

This clone showed up just once. V and J are TRBV27 and TRBJ2-7; 12 bases fit TRBD2. Germline CDR1 and CDR2: MNHEY and SMNVEV (reference sequence). This CDR3 has 17 amino acids. The trim removed 5 bases at V and 0 bases at J, leaving 8 bases unmatched. Written as DNA, the CDR3 is TGTGCCAGCAGTCCCCTACTAGCGGGGGGAAGCTCCTACGAGCAGTACTTC. Translation gives CASSPLLAGGSSYEQYF.